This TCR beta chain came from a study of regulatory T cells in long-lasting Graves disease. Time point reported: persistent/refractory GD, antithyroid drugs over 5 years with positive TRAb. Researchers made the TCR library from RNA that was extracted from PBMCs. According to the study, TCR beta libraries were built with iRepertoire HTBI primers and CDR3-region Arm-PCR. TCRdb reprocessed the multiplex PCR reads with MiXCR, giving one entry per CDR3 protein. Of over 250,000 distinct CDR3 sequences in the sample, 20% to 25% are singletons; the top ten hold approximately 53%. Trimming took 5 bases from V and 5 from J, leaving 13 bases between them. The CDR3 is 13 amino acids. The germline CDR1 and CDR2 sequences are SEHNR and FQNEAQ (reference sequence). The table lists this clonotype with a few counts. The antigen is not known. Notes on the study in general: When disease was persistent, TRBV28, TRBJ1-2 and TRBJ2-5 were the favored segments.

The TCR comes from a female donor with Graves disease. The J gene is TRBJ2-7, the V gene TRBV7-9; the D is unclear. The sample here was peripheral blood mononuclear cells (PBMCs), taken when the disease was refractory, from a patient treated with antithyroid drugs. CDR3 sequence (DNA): TGTGCCAGCAGCCCGCCAGGTTTCGACGAGCAGTACTTC. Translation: CASSPPGFDEQYF.